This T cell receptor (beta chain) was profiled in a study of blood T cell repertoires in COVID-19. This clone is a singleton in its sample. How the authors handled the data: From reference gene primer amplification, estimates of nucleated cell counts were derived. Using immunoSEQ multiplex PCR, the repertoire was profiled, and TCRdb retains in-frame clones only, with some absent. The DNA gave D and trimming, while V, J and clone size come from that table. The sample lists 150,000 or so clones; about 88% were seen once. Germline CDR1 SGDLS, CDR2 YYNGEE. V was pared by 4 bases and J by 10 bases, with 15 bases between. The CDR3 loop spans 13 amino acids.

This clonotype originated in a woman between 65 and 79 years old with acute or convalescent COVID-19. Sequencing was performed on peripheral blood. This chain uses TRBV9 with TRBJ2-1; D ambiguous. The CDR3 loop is CASSFEWVGEQFF. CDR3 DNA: TGTGCCAGCAGCTTTGAGTGGGTGGGCGAGCAGTTCTTC.